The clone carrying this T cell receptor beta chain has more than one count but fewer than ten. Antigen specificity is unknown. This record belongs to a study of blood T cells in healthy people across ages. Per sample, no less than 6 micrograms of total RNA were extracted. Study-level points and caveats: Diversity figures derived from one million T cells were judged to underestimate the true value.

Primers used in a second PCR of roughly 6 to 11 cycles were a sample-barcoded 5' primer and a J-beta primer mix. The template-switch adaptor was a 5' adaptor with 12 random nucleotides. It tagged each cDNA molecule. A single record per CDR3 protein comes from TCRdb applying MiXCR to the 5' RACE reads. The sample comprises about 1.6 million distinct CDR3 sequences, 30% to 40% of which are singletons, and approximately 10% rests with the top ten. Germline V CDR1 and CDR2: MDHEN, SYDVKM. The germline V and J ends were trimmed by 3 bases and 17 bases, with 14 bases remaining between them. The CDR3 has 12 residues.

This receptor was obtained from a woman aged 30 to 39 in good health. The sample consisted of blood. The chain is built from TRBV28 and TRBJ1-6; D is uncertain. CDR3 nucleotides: TGTGCCAGCAGTTTGACCAACACTGAGATCCACTTT. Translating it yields CASSLTNTEIHF.